These 20 T cell receptor beta chains share one sample of origin, sequenced in a study of PD-1 blockade in classical Hodgkin lymphoma. Specified time point: cycle 4 day 1 (C4D1), after five to seven weeks of nivolumab. Relapses following autologous stem cell transplantation were seen in all patients, with brentuximab vedotin exposure varying. The table came from immunoSEQ multiplex PCR; TCRdb's copy has only in-frame clones and leaves some out. The top ten clones hold roughly 14% of a sample with roughly 49,000 clones, about 90% of them seen once. The sequencing used peripheral blood mononuclear cells (PBMCs), collected before the fourth cycle of nivolumab. The receptors shown here come from a human donor with classical Hodgkin lymphoma.

The rearrangement links TRBV6-5 to TRBJ2-1, with 7 bases fitting TRBD1. CDR3 length: 13 amino acids. J lost 11 bases, V lost 1 base, and 5 bases had no gene match. Looked up from germline, CDR1 is MNHEY and CDR2 is SVGAGI. This chain's CDR3 is CASSYFAGGKQFF. Written as DNA, the CDR3 is TGTGCCAGCAGTTACTTCGCAGGGGGTAAGCAGTTCTTC.

V gene TRBV19 combines with J gene TRBJ2-7, with D possibly TRBD1 on 6 matching bases. The CDR3 has 15 amino acids. Looked up from germline, CDR1 is LNHDA and CDR2 is SQIVND (reference sequence). V lost 4 bases to trimming and J lost 6 bases, with 19 bases between them. CDR3 in DNA: TGTGCCAGTAGTAGACAGGATCTTATCTCGGGCGAGCAGTACTTC. Its protein product is CASSRQDLISGEQYF.

V and J are TRBV21-1 and TRBJ2-7; TRBD2 was called by the table and not checked on the DNA. TRBV21-1 is recorded as a pseudogene. The length of the CDR3 is 16 residues. The CDR3 DNA reads TGTGCCAGCAGCAAGTTTGGATTAGCGGGAGACTACGAGCAGTACTTC. Translated, it gives CASSKFGLAGDYEQYF.

V gene TRBV6-5 combines with J gene TRBJ1-2, with D maybe TRBD1 (6 bases). Germline CDR1 MNHEY, CDR2 SVGAGI. This CDR3 region has 13 residues. Trimming took 4 bases from V and 3 from J, leaving 9 bases between them. The CDR3 protein is CASSFGQYYGYTF. The CDR3 DNA is TGTGCCAGCAGTTTTGGACAGTACTATGGCTACACCTTC.

The rearrangement joins TRBV9 to TRBJ1-5; D gene uncertain. Per germline, CDR1 SGDLS and CDR2 YYNGEE. V dropped 0 bases and J dropped 3 bases, with 19 bases sitting between them. The CDR3 spans 18 residues. The CDR3 here is CASSVEYEGWTLNQPQHF. The CDR3 DNA reads as TGTGCCAGCAGCGTAGAATATGAGGGCTGGACCCTCAATCAGCCCCAGCATTTT.

The chain carries TRBV4-1 and TRBJ2-5; the match to TRBD2 covers 10 bases. The V gene's germline CDR1 is MGHRA and CDR2 YSYEKL. The CDR3 is made up of 15 amino acids. The V segment lost 4 bases and the J segment 5 bases; nucleotides outside the gene matches: 7. The CDR3 sequence is CASSRAGTSDETQYF. CDR3 nucleotide sequence: TGCGCCAGCAGCCGCGCCGGGACTAGCGACGAGACCCAGTACTTC.

This rearrangement joins TRBV10-3 to TRBJ1-2; unclear D gene. Germline CDR1 ENHRY, CDR2 SYGVKD. Trimming pared 4 bases from V and 12 bases from J, leaving 15 bases between. This CDR3 region has 12 residues. The CDR3 DNA reads TGTGCCATCAGTGTCGACGGTGCAGGCGACACCTTC. Encoded protein: CAISVDGAGDTF.

This chain connects TRBV27 to TRBJ1-4; D perhaps matches TRBD1 (5 bases). CDR3 length: 15 residues. Trimming took off 6 bases at V and 8 bases at J, with 19 bases between the two ends. The germline V gene has CDR1 MNHEY and CDR2 SMNVEV (reference sequence). The CDR3 protein is CASRLATNRGEKLFF. The DNA of the CDR3 is TGTGCCAGCAGGCTTGCGACCAACCGGGGGGAAAAACTGTTTTTT.

This clone was seen a handful of times. The chain combines TRBV2 with TRBJ2-7; D might be TRBD1 (5 bases). The CDR3 spans 13 residues. The germline CDR1 and CDR2 sequences are SNHLY and FYNNEI. The V end was cut by 4 bases, the J end by 3 bases, with 10 bases between. This CDR3 reads CASSADISYEQYF. CDR3 nucleotides: TGTGCCAGCAGTGCGGACATTAGCTACGAGCAGTACTTC.

This clone was counted a single time. The rearrangement uses TRBV11-2 and TRBJ2-1, with TRBD2 matching over 8 bases. CDR3 length: 15 amino acids. Trimming removed 2 bases from V and 9 bases from J; junction bases left unmatched: 9. Germline V CDR1 and CDR2: SGHAT, FQNNGV. The CDR3 nucleotides read TGTGCCAGCAGCTTATTGAGTAGCGGGGTGGGTGAGCAGTTCTTC. Its translation: CASSLLSSGVGEQFF.

V is TRBV11-2 and J is TRBJ2-5; D is unresolved. Germline CDR1 SGHAT, CDR2 FQNNGV. The CDR3 runs to 13 residues. Between the trimmed V and J ends, which lost 0 bases and 4 bases, there was a span of 6 bases. CDR3 sequence (DNA): TGTGCCAGCAGCTTAGACAGGACAGAGACCCAGTACTTC. Protein: CASSLDRTETQYF.

This chain links TRBV9 with TRBJ2-5; D ambiguous. Per the germline V gene, CDR1 is SGDLS and CDR2 is YYNGEE. CDR3 length: 14 residues. The germline V and J ends were trimmed by 4 bases and 6 bases, with 16 bases remaining between them. The DNA of the CDR3 is TGTGCCAGCAGCCCCGGGCAGGCACCACAGACCCAGTACTTC. It is translated as CASSPGQAPQTQYF.

The chain has TRBV7-2 and TRBJ2-2; D may be TRBD2 (5 bases). Trimming removed 6 bases from V and 0 bases from J, with 11 bases in between. The CDR3 contains 15 residues. Germline V CDR1 and CDR2: SGHTA, FQGNSA. The CDR3 reads CASSQGGTNTGELFF. The DNA for the CDR3 is TGTGCCAGCAGTCAAGGAGGAACGAACACCGGGGAGCTGTTTTTT.

This chain uses TRBV15 with TRBJ2-1, with D possibly TRBD2 on 5 matching bases. V lost 2 bases to trimming and J lost 1 base, with 18 bases between them. Germline V lookup: CDR1 LNHNV, CDR2 YYDKDF (reference sequence). This CDR3 has 18 residues. The CDR3: CATSRLAGGKLSYNEQFF. CDR3 coding DNA: TGTGCCACCAGCAGACTAGCCGGAGGAAAGTTGTCCTACAATGAGCAGTTCTTC.

This chain uses TRBV5-4 with TRBJ1-1; maybe TRBD1 (5 bases). V dropped 0 bases and J dropped 9 bases, with 9 bases sitting between them. Germline CDR1 and CDR2: SGHNT and YYREEE (reference sequence). CDR3 length equals 12 residues. CDR3 protein: CASSLDRTKAFF. DNA for the CDR3: TGTGCCAGCAGCTTGGACAGGACGAAAGCTTTCTTT.

The V gene is TRBV19, the J gene TRBJ2-2; D perhaps matches TRBD2 (5 bases). This CDR3 has 13 amino acids. The germline V gene has CDR1 LNHDA and CDR2 SQIVND (reference sequence). The V end was cut by 4 bases, the J end by 5 bases, with 8 bases between. In nucleotides, the CDR3 is TGTGCCAGTAGTACTAGCTGGACCGGGGAGCTGTTTTTT. Residues: CASSTSWTGELFF.

The V gene is TRBV9, the J gene TRBJ2-1; D not certain. The germline V gene has CDR1 SGDLS and CDR2 YYNGEE. V was shortened by 0 bases and J by 2 bases, with 9 bases between the two germline ends. The CDR3 has 15 amino acids. DNA for the CDR3: TGTGCCAGCAGCGTAGTATCCCTACCCTACAATGAGCAGTTCTTC. It is translated as CASSVVSLPYNEQFF.

The chain is built from TRBV19 and TRBJ2-1; 10 nucleotides align to TRBD2. The germline gives CDR1 LNHDA, CDR2 SQIVND (reference sequence). V lost 5 bases and J lost 10; bases outside the gene matches: 11. This CDR3 has 15 residues. The CDR3 protein is CASSPTSGRAEEQFF. The CDR3 coding sequence is TGTGCCAGTAGTCCCACGAGCGGGAGGGCGGAGGAGCAGTTCTTC.

This clone was seen once. This chain links TRBV9 with TRBJ2-2, with no clear D. Germline V CDR1 and CDR2: SGDLS, YYNGEE. V shed 2 bases and J shed 2 bases, with 1 base lying between them. This CDR3 comprises 12 residues. This CDR3 is CASSVNTGELFF. CDR3 nucleotides: TGTGCCAGCAGCGTTAACACCGGGGAGCTGTTTTTT.

The chain has TRBV7-9 and TRBJ2-5; TRBD1 might be the D (6 bases). Germline V gene lookup returns CDR1 SEHNR and CDR2 FQNEAQ (reference sequence). The CDR3 extends over 14 amino acids. The V and J ends lost 2 bases and 1 base respectively, with 8 bases between them. CDR3 nucleotide sequence: TGTGCCAGCAGCTTATCAGGGGCCCAAGAGACCCAGTACTTC. This sequence encodes CASSLSGAQETQYF.